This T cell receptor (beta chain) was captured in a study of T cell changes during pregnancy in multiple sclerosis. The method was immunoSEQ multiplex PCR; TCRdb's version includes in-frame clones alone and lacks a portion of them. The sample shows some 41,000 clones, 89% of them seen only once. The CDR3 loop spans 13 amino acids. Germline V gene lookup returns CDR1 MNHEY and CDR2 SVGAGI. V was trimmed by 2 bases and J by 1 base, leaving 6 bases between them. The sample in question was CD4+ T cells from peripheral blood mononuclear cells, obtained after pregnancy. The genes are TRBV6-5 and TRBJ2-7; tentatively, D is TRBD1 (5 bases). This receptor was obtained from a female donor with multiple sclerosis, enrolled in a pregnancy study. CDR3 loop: CASSYDSSYEQYF. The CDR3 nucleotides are TGTGCCAGCAGTTACGACAGTTCCTACGAGCAGTACTTC.